This T cell receptor beta chain stems from a study of blood T cell repertoires in COVID-19. Across the study: Donors in the United States, Italy and Spain gave samples during acute or convalescent COVID-19. T cells, B-cell-depleted T cells, or PBMCs provided the cDNA or gDNA that served as material.

This clone was seen a few times. From germline, CDR1 is LNHNV and CDR2 YYDKDF (reference sequence). This CDR3 contains 15 residues. After removal of 5 bases from V and 1 base from J, the junction contained 5 bases not matched to a gene. In the original processing: Reference gene primer amplification yielded estimated nucleated cell counts. Repertoires were generated with immunoSEQ multiplex PCR, while TCRdb's copy carries only in-frame clones and drops some. The V and J calls and clone size come from that table; D and trimming were worked out from the DNA. The sample lists about 110,000 clones; roughly four fifths were seen once.

The sample taken for sequencing was peripheral blood. The chain has TRBV15 and TRBJ1-1; 9 positions agree with TRBD1. The TCR was taken from a woman in her sixties or seventies with acute or convalescent COVID-19. Written as DNA, the CDR3 is TGTGCCACCAGCGCCGACAGGGGGACGAACACTGAAGCTTTCTTT. Translation: CATSADRGTNTEAFF.